The clone carrying this T cell receptor (beta chain) is a singleton in its sample. Per germline, CDR1 SNHLY and CDR2 FYNNEI. CDR3 size: 15 residues. V lost 5 bases and J lost 6; bases outside the gene matches: 9. This entry comes from a study of technical replicates of blood from a handful of donors. Produced via immunoSEQ multiplex PCR; TCRdb's table is partial and in-frame only. Of tens of thousands of clones in the sample, approximately 90% were seen once. The sequenced sample consisted of T cells isolated from PBMCs. The rearrangement uses TRBV2 and TRBJ2-7, with 11 positions matching TRBD1. This clonotype originated in a human donor in good health. The CDR3 loop is CASSFEGQGDREQYF. As DNA, the CDR3 is TGTGCCAGCAGTTTCGAGGGACAGGGGGACCGCGAGCAGTACTTC.